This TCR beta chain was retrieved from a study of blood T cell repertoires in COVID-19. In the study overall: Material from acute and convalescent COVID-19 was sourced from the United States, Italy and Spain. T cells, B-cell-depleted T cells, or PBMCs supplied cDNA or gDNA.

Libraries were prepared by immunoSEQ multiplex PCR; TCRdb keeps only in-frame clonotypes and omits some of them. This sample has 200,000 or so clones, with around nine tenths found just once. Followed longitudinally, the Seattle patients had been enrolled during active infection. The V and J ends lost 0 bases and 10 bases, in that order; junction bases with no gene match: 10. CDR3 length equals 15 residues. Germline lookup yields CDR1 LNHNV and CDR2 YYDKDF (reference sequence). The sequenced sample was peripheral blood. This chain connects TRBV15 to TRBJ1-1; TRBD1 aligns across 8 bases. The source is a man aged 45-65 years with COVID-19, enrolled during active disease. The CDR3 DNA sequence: TGTGCCACCAGCAGAGAGGGCCCCCGTACAGGGGGAGCTTTCTTT. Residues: CATSREGPRTGGAFF.